This entry lists 5 T cell receptor beta chains sequenced from one sample in a study of T cell responses to AZD1222 COVID-19 vaccine. Produced via immunoSEQ multiplex PCR; TCRdb's table is partial and in-frame only. The data contain about 70,000 clones, less than 95% of them seen just once; the ten biggest clones take up 3% to 3.5%. Sequenced material: peripheral blood, taken 28 days after the second AZD1222 dose. The receptors were gathered from an adult who received the AZD1222 COVID-19 vaccine.

The V call is TRBV11-3, the J call TRBJ1-1; D is undetermined. Germline V lookup: CDR1 SGHNT, CDR2 YENEEA. V was trimmed by 7 bases and J by 1 base, leaving 10 bases between them. CDR3 length: 13 amino acids. The CDR3 bases are TGTGCCAGCAAGACTAAACCGAACACTGAAGCTTTCTTT. This sequence encodes CASKTKPNTEAFF.

The rearrangement links TRBV19 to TRBJ2-5, with D unresolved. The length of the CDR3 is 13 residues. CDR1 is LNHDA and CDR2 is SQIVND in the germline V gene (reference sequence). V shed 5 bases and J shed 5 bases, with 12 bases lying between them. The CDR3: CASSSQREETQYF. CDR3 in DNA: TGTGCCAGTAGTTCGCAGAGAGAGGAGACCCAGTACTTC.

V is TRBV7-8 and J is TRBJ1-2; no definite D call. V lost 5 bases and J lost 5, with 12 bases in between. The germline V gene encodes CDR1 SGHVS and CDR2 FQNEAQ. CDR3 length equals 13 residues. The DNA for the CDR3 is TGTGCCAGCAGCCTGGCGACAACTTATGGCTACACCTTC. Encoded protein: CASSLATTYGYTF.

V gene TRBV5-1 combines with J gene TRBJ2-4; TRBD2 aligns across 9 bases. CDR1 and CDR2 from the germline V gene are SGHRS and YFSETQ. The ends lost 0 bases at V and 10 bases at J; junction bases unmatched: 14. This CDR3 is built from 17 residues. The CDR3 DNA sequence: TGCGCCAGCAGCTTGGAGTTGCCTAGCGGGGAAGGGGAGATTCAGTACTTC. Amino acid sequence: CASSLELPSGEGEIQYF.

This rearrangement joins TRBV7-9 to TRBJ2-7; TRBD2 aligns across 13 bases. The junction had 8 bases not matched to a gene; V was cut back by 2 bases and J by 4 bases. CDR3 length: 17 residues. Germline-derived CDR1 and CDR2 are SEHNR and FQNEAQ (reference sequence). CDR3 in amino acids: CASSLREGLAGLYEQYF. The CDR3 DNA follows: TGTGCCAGCAGCTTAAGAGAGGGACTAGCGGGATTGTACGAGCAGTACTTC.